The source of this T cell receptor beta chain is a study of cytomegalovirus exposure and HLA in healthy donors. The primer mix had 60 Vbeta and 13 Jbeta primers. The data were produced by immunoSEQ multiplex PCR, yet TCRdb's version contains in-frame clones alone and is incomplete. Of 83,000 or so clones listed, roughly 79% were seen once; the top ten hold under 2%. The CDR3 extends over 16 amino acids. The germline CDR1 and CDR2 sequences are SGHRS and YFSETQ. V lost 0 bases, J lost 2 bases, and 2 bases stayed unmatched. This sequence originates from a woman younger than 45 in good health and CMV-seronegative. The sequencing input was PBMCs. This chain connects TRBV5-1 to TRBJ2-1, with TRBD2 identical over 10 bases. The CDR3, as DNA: TGCGCCAGCAGCTTGGGTAGCGGGAGGACCTACAATGAGCAGTTCTTC. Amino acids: CASSLGSGRTYNEQFF.